This T cell receptor beta chain was profiled in a study of shared clonotypes between healthy human individuals. The assay was immunoSEQ multiplex PCR, and TCRdb's table has in-frame clones only and misses some. The sample gives millions of clones, 93% of which show up once; 0.39% is in the top ten. As for this clone: Its antigen remains unknown.

Trimming removed 7 bases from V and 4 bases from J, with 8 bases in between. This CDR3 region has 12 residues. Germline V lookup: CDR1 SNHLY, CDR2 FYNNEI. Study-wide results and caveats: Collection of samples was limited to blood; tissue repertoires likely differ. A generally larger estimated richness was seen in naive subsets than in memory subsets. The study found about 5% of naive CD4 clonotypes shared across a handful of donors.

The specimen sequenced was naive CD4+ T cells from PBMCs. Subset reported: CD45RA+ positively selected. This rearrangement joins TRBV2 to TRBJ2-1; no firm D call. The receptor was derived from a man aged 18 to 35 in good health. Some clones in this sample may be carry-over from other donors' samples. CDR3 nucleotide sequence: TGTGCCAGCATACTGGTATACAATGAGCAGTTCTTC. Its translation: CASILVYNEQFF.